These 18 T cell receptor beta chains originate from one sample sequenced in a study of Ad26.COV2.S vaccination and SARS-CoV-2 variants. Assay: immunoSEQ multiplex PCR; the TCRdb copy retains only in-frame clones and omits some. The table shows roughly 300,000 clones, with 88% occurring only once. Treatment meaning: over 15 received Ad26.COV2.S at low or high dose, single or two shots; five or six received placebo; per-sample allocation not given. The study sampled participants on day 63 after the first vaccine or placebo injection. Specimen: peripheral blood, collected in a trial of Ad26.COV2.S vaccine versus placebo. The receptor source for this set is a person aged 18 to 59 who received the Ad26.COV2.S COVID-19 vaccine or a placebo.

The chain has TRBV19 and TRBJ2-1, with 7 positions matching TRBD2. This CDR3 comprises 15 residues. The V and J ends lost 6 bases and 6 bases, in that order; junction bases with no gene match: 11. In germline, CDR1 is LNHDA, CDR2 SQIVND (reference sequence). The CDR3 nucleotides are TGTGCCAGTAGCTACCCCTGGGAGGGGAGCAATGAGCAGTTCTTC. Its protein product is CASSYPWEGSNEQFF.

This chain connects TRBV2 to TRBJ1-1; TRBD1 matches at 7 bases. Germline V gene data show CDR1 as SNHLY and CDR2 as FYNNEI. V was clipped by 6 bases and J by 7 bases; unmatched bases: 8. The CDR3 has 13 amino acids. The CDR3 DNA reads TGTGCCAGCAGGGTTGACAGGGTAGGTGAAGCTTTCTTT. This codes for CASRVDRVGEAFF.

The V call is TRBV6-5, the J call TRBJ1-1; D not resolved. The CDR3 contains 15 residues. Trimming took 1 base from V and 5 from J, leaving 14 bases between them. Per the germline V gene, CDR1 is MNHEY and CDR2 is SVGAGI. The CDR3 coding sequence is TGTGCCAGCAGTTACTATGGTGGAGGTGAAACTGAAGCTTTCTTT. Translated: CASSYYGGGETEAFF.

This chain joins TRBV7-2 and TRBJ2-1; TRBD2 matches 9 bases. The CDR3 has 15 residues. CDR1 is SGHTA and CDR2 is FQGNSA in the germline V gene. With 5 bases clipped from V and 4 bases from J, the junction kept 6 bases outside the gene matches. The CDR3 reads CASSLLSGRYNEQFF. CDR3 DNA sequence: TGTGCCAGCAGCCTGCTGAGCGGGAGGTACAATGAGCAGTTCTTC.

CDR3 DNA: TGTGCCAGCAGTTACCGGCCCGGGGCGCGTAATTCACCCCTCCACTTT. Translating it yields CASSYRPGARNSPLHF. J is TRBJ1-6 and V is TRBV6-5, with a possible D match to TRBD1 (5 bases). The CDR3 sequence is 16 residues long. CDR1 and CDR2 (germline): MNHEY, SVGAGI. Trimming took 2 bases from V and 6 from J, leaving 14 bases between them.

The chain employs TRBV2 and TRBJ2-2; 7 bases align to TRBD1. Germline loops: CDR1 SNHLY, CDR2 FYNNEI. CDR3 length: 14 residues. Trimming took 2 bases from V and 10 from J; bases not matched to a gene: 7. The CDR3 nucleotides are TGTGCCAGCAGTGAACTCGAGGGGGCAGTGGAGCTGTTTTTT. The encoded protein is CASSELEGAVELFF.

The chain carries TRBV11-2 and TRBJ1-1, with D perhaps matching TRBD1 (6 bases). The germline CDR1 and CDR2 sequences are SGHAT and FQNNGV. The V end lost 1 base, the J end lost 4 bases, and 7 bases lay between the germline ends. CDR3 size: 13 residues. CDR3: CASSLADSTEAFF. CDR3 coding DNA: TGTGCCAGCAGCTTAGCGGACAGCACTGAAGCTTTCTTT. Filled out from reference TRBV11-2 and TRBJ1-1, the complete variable domain reads EAGVAQSPRYKIIEKRQSVAFWCNPISGHATLYWYQQILGQGPKLLIQFQNNGVVDDSQLPKDRFSAERLKGVDSTLKIQPAKLEDSAVYLCASSLADSTEAFFGQGTRLTVV.

The V and J genes are TRBV3-1 (or the pseudogene TRBV3-2) and TRBJ1-1; possibly TRBD1 for D (6 bases). V lost 1 base, J lost 0 bases, and 15 bases lay in between. Germline V gene sequence: CDR1 LGHDT, CDR2 YNNKEL (reference sequence). The CDR3 is made up of 17 amino acids. CDR3 residues: CASSQADRLMMNTEAFF. CDR3 in DNA: TGTGCCAGCAGCCAAGCTGACAGGCTAATGATGAACACTGAAGCTTTCTTT.

The chain combines TRBV6-2 or TRBV6-3 with TRBJ2-5; no firm D call. The CDR3 is 12 residues long. Germline V lookup: CDR1 MNHEY, CDR2 SVGEGT. Trimming cost V 5 bases and J 5 bases, with 9 bases left between them. The CDR3 here is CASSKSYETQYF. The CDR3 DNA reads as TGTGCCAGCAGTAAGAGTTATGAGACCCAGTACTTC.

A single count supports this clone. The chain combines TRBV25-1 with TRBJ1-1; D unclear. The CDR3 covers 14 residues. The germline CDR1 and CDR2 sequences are MGHDK and SYGVNS. V was shortened by 6 bases and J by 1 base, with 12 bases between the two germline ends. The CDR3 protein is CASRSWGENTEAFF. CDR3 nucleotides: TGTGCCAGCAGATCGTGGGGAGAGAACACTGAAGCTTTCTTT. Based on the CDR3 plus reference TRBV25-1 and TRBJ1-1, the full variable domain is EADIYQTPRYLVIGTGKKITLECSQTMGHDKMYWYQQDPGMELHLIHYSYGVNSTEKGDLSSESTVSRIRTEHFPLTLESARPSHTSQYLCASRSWGENTEAFFGQGTRLTVV.

The chain recombines TRBV5-1 with TRBJ2-7, with D maybe TRBD1 (5 bases). Looked up from germline, CDR1 is SGHRS and CDR2 is YFSETQ. V gave up 2 bases and J gave up 4 bases, with 10 bases separating them. The CDR3 runs to 13 residues. The chain's CDR3 is CASSLETAYEQYF. DNA of the CDR3: TGCGCCAGCAGCTTAGAGACAGCGTACGAGCAGTACTTC.

The chain uses TRBV11-1 and TRBJ2-3; D is uncertain. Between the trimmed V and J ends, which lost 5 bases and 4 bases, there was a span of 4 bases. The CDR3 length is 11 residues. Germline V gene lookup returns CDR1 SGHAT and CDR2 FQDESV (reference sequence). The CDR3 sequence: CASSPADTQYF. The CDR3 bases are TGTGCCAGCAGCCCCGCAGATACGCAGTATTTT.

The rearrangement uses TRBV11-3 and TRBJ1-1; D is undetermined. Germline V gene lookup returns CDR1 SGHNT and CDR2 YENEEA. The V end lost 2 bases, the J end lost 1 base, and 5 bases lay between the germline ends. This CDR3 spans 13 amino acids. The CDR3 sequence: CASSLYRNTEAFF. The DNA of the CDR3 is TGTGCCAGCAGCTTATATCGGAACACTGAAGCTTTCTTT.

The rearrangement joins TRBV3-1 (or the pseudogene TRBV3-2) to TRBJ1-2, with 7 bases fitting TRBD1. Germline loops: CDR1 LGHDT, CDR2 YNNKEL (reference sequence). This CDR3 comprises 15 residues. J was trimmed by 4 bases and V by 2 bases; bases with no gene match: 7. The CDR3 here is CASSQMGQTTYGYTF. The CDR3 DNA reads as TGTGCCAGCAGCCAAATGGGACAGACAACCTATGGCTACACCTTC.

This sequence joins TRBV10-3 and TRBJ1-1; possible D gene TRBD1, 5 bases. The germline V gene encodes CDR1 ENHRY and CDR2 SYGVKD. CDR3 length: 14 residues. V lost 5 bases to trimming and J lost 0 bases, with 10 bases between them. Here the CDR3 reads CAISYQGLNTEAFF. The CDR3 DNA reads TGTGCCATCAGTTACCAGGGCTTGAACACTGAAGCTTTCTTT.

This clone was detected only once. The rearrangement uses TRBV7-2 and TRBJ2-2; TRBD1 matches 9 bases. In germline, CDR1 is SGHTA, CDR2 FQGNSA. There are 16 residues in the CDR3. Trimming took 6 bases from V and 5 from J; bases not matched to a gene: 10. The DNA for the CDR3 is TGTGCCAGCAGACGTACAGGGGGCACAGGAACCGGGGAGCTGTTTTTT. Its translation is CASRRTGGTGTGELFF.

This sequence joins TRBV2 and TRBJ1-2; unclear D gene. Per germline, CDR1 SNHLY and CDR2 FYNNEI. This CDR3 has 12 amino acids. Trimming left V 11 bases short and J 8 bases short, with 18 bases between. The CDR3 region has the DNA TGTGCCCACCAAACACAGAGAGGAGGCTACACCTTC. This gives the protein CAHQTQRGGYTF. Using reference TRBV2 and TRBJ1-2 for the parts outside the CDR3, the full variable domain is EPEVTQTPSHQVTQMGQEVILRCVPISNHLYFYWYRQILGQKVEFLVSFYNNEISEKSEIFDDQFSVERPDGSNFTLKIRSTKLEDSAMYFCAHQTQRGGYTFGSGTRLTVV.

There are a few counts of this clone. The same CDR3 also results from other DNA sequences found in this sample. This chain uses TRBV6-2 or TRBV6-3 with TRBJ2-7, with D perhaps matching TRBD1 (5 bases). Trimming took off 1 base at V and 4 bases at J, with 11 bases between the two ends. Germline CDR1 and CDR2: MNHEY and SVGEGT. This CDR3 has 14 residues. CDR3 in DNA: TGTGCCAGCAGTTACTTCCAGGGTACGTACGAGCAGTACTTC. Its translation is CASSYFQGTYEQYF.